This entry concerns a single T cell receptor (beta chain). This specimen belongs to a study of blood T cell repertoires in COVID-19. About the study: Collection of acute and convalescent COVID-19 samples took place in the United States, Italy and Spain.

Participants came from about two dozen US areas, aged roughly 18 to 95 years. What the recovered Cohort 3 donors had was two negative PCRs, clearance, or symptom resolution. Authors' data handling: Counts of nucleated cells, estimated from reference gene primer amplification, were obtained. This table comes from immunoSEQ multiplex PCR, and its TCRdb copy is limited to in-frame clones, with some not included. V, J and clone size derive from that table, while D and trimming were established from the DNA sequence. The table lists 300,000 or so clones, approximately 92% of them singletons. This sequence originates from a woman aged 30 to 39 who had recovered from COVID-19. The sequencing sample was made of PBMCs or T cells enriched from blood (not recorded which).

CDR3 sequence reads: CANTPGQTYEQYF. The CDR3 DNA follows: TGTGCCAATACACCTGGACAGACCTACGAGCAGTACTTC. The chain links TRBV19 to TRBJ2-7; a possible D gene is TRBD1 (6 bases). This CDR3 comprises 13 residues. V lost 10 bases and J lost 2, with 15 bases in between. Germline V gene data show CDR1 as LNHDA and CDR2 as SQIVND (reference sequence). The full variable domain, with the rest looked up from reference TRBV19 and TRBJ2-7, is DGGITQSPKYLFRKEGQNVTLSCEQNLNHDAMYWYRQDPGQGLRLIYYSQIVNDFQKGDIAEGYSVSREKKESFPLTVTSAQKNPTAFYLCANTPGQTYEQYFGPGTRLTVT.